This T cell receptor beta chain was recorded in a study of T cell responses to AZD1222 COVID-19 vaccine. Findings and limits, study-wide: Spike-wide coverage was observed for vaccine-associated CD4 TCRs, with dominant responses at 160-218 and 743-854. Recipients of two AZD1222 doses showed rising Spike-specific TCR breadth and depth. Researchers took repertoire samples only after the peak T cell response had come. Clonal diversity was possibly underestimated; the donors were predominantly white British and more often female.

In regard to this clone: Its target is unknown.

Per the germline V gene, CDR1 is MNHEY and CDR2 is SVGAGI. CDR3 length equals 14 residues. V dropped 6 bases and J dropped 2 bases, with 10 bases sitting between them. The protocol was immunoSEQ multiplex PCR, while the TCRdb copy is restricted to in-frame clones and leaves out a portion. The sample lists 80,000 to 95,000 clones; roughly 90% were seen once. The receptor was derived from an adult in good health. The chain recombines TRBV6-5 with TRBJ2-2; possibly TRBD1 or TRBD2 for D (5 bases each). Source: peripheral blood, taken on day 0 of MenACWY control vaccination. The CDR3 DNA reads as TGTGCCAGCAGGGTGGGGGTCAACACCGGGGAGCTGTTTTTT. The encoded protein is CASRVGVNTGELFF.